The entry below describes one T cell receptor beta chain. The antigen remains undetermined. The V gene lost 2 bases and the J gene lost 1 base, with 9 bases spanning the gap. Germline CDR1 is DFQATT and CDR2 is SNEGSKA (reference sequence). The CDR3 has 14 amino acids. This sample is part of a study of CD8 T cells in ankylosing spondylitis. With molecular barcodes, quantitative 5'-RACE was used to make the TCR beta libraries. Using its own MiXCR run on the 5' RACE reads, TCRdb lists one record per CDR3 protein. The profile shows 500,000 to 550,000 distinct CDR3 sequences, about 13% of them singletons. Study findings and constraints: Disease-linked clones were reportedly significantly enriched in matched ankylosing spondylitis synovial fluid. Several highly homologous variants formed a TCR beta motif that appeared characteristic of ankylosing spondylitis blood. Relatively rare in peripheral blood, disease-linked clones were also CD8+. Past research had described some motif variants in reactive arthritis synovial fluid and blood.

Sequenced input: blood, either unsorted or a sorted T cell fraction (not recorded which). This clonotype was sampled from a male donor with ankylosing spondylitis. The V gene is TRBV20-1, the J gene TRBJ2-1; no reliable D call. The CDR3 sequence: CSARRLPSYNEQFF. CDR3 in DNA: TGCAGTGCTAGACGACTTCCTTCCTACAATGAGCAGTTCTTC.